The entry below gives a single TCR beta chain sequence along with its context. What it recognizes is unknown. The table came from immunoSEQ multiplex PCR; TCRdb's copy has only in-frame clones and leaves some out. This sample has about 32,000 clones, with 88% found just once. Germline V gene lookup returns CDR1 MNHNS and CDR2 SASEGT. The CDR3 runs to 15 residues. V lost 0 bases, J lost 7 bases, and 12 bases lay in between. The sample is drawn from a study of T cells in localized non-small cell lung cancer. The study, taken as a whole, reports: Prolonged overall survival went with higher T cell density in the blood.

The sequence was collected from a woman aged 40 to 75 with stage III lung adenocarcinoma. The chain is built from TRBV6-1 and TRBJ1-4; tentative D call: TRBD1 (5 bases). The sample consisted of peripheral blood mononuclear cells, taken before any cancer treatment. The CDR3 DNA reads TGTGCCAGCAGTGAAGCTTTGGGGGTGGCTGAAAAACTGTTTTTT. It codes for CASSEALGVAEKLFF.